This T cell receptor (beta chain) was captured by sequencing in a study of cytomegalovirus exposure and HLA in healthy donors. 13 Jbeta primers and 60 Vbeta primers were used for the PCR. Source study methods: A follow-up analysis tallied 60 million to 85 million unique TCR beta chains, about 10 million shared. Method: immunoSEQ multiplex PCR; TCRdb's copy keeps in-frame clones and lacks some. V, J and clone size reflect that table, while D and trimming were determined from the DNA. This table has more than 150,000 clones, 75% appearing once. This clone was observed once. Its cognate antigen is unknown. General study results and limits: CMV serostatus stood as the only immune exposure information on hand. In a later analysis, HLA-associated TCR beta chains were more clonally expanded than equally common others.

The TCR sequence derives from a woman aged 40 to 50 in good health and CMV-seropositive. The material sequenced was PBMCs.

CDR3 sequence reads: CASSPGLAASYEQYF. As DNA, the CDR3 is TGTGCCAGCAGTCCGGGACTAGCGGCCTCCTACGAGCAGTACTTC. The chain recombines TRBV27 with TRBJ2-7, with 11 bases that match TRBD2. This CDR3 is 15 amino acids long. J lost 0 bases, V lost 5 bases, and 3 bases had no gene match. CDR1 and CDR2 (germline): MNHEY, SMNVEV (reference sequence).